Listed here are 2 T cell receptor beta chains from one sample, sequenced in a study of T-cell reconstitution after alpha-beta-depleted transplantation in children. As it was prepared, the TCRbeta library received unique molecular identifiers. Using its own MiXCR run on the PCR reads, TCRdb lists one record per CDR3 protein. The sample has tens of thousands of distinct CDR3 sequences; 44% are singletons. This specimen consisted of PBMCs, mostly from graft donor cells, obtained 360 days after TCRalphabeta/CD19-depleted stem cell transplant. These receptors all stem from a male patient younger than 18 who had a stem cell transplant for acute lymphoblastic leukemia, so the T cells may come from the graft donor.

This clonotype was counted only a few times. The CDR3 loop reads CATVGGDYNEQFF. The CDR3 DNA follows: TGTGCCACGGTAGGAGGGGACTACAATGAGCAGTTCTTC. This rearrangement joins TRBV24-1 to TRBJ2-1, with TRBD2 as a possible D gene (6 bases). The germline V gene has CDR1 KGHDR and CDR2 SFDVKD. Trimming stripped 10 bases from V and 3 bases from J, with 12 bases between. This CDR3 contains 13 residues.

The chain couples TRBV5-1 to TRBJ1-1; TRBD1 matches at 7 bases. V gave up 4 bases and J gave up 4 bases; unmatched junction bases: 16. The CDR3 is 17 residues long. Germline lookup yields CDR1 SGHRS and CDR2 YFSETQ. The CDR3 region has the DNA TGCGCCAGCAGCCCCCTGACAGGGAAAGATTTATTCACTGAAGCTTTCTTT. Translated, it gives CASSPLTGKDLFTEAFF. Full variable domain (outside the CDR3, taken from reference TRBV5-1 and TRBJ1-1): KAGVTQTPRYLIKTRGQQVTLSCSPISGHRSVSWYQQTPGQGLQFLFEYFSETQRNKGNFPGRFSGRQFSNSRSEMNVSTLELGDSALYLCASSPLTGKDLFTEAFFGQGTRLTVV.